This T cell receptor (beta chain) was identified in a study of control samples from healthy donors and cancer patients. The CDR3 has 16 amino acids. The V end lost 6 bases, the J end lost 5 bases, and 20 bases lay between the germline ends. Per the germline V gene, CDR1 is MNHEY and CDR2 is SMNVEV (reference sequence). Some clones are missing from TCRdb's copy, which holds only in-frame ones; the method was immunoSEQ multiplex PCR. The sample lists fewer than 300,000 clones; over 70% were seen once. The chain employs TRBV27 and TRBJ1-5; D is ambiguous. The TCR was taken from a woman aged 55-70 years with lung cancer. Sample: PBMCs. The CDR3 DNA reads as TGTGCCAGCAGGGAAAAGACTACAGAGCCTTATCAGCCCCAGCATTTT. Protein: CASREKTTEPYQPQHF.